This paragraph reports one TCR beta chain. The V and J ends lost 6 bases and 2 bases respectively, with 13 bases between them. CDR1 is KGHDR and CDR2 is SFDVKD in the germline V gene. There are 15 residues in the CDR3. TCRdb reprocessed the RT-PCR reads via MiXCR and lists one record per CDR3 protein. The sample contains about 680,000 distinct CDR3 sequences, 14% of which appear only once. This chain links TRBV24-1 with TRBJ1-3; no reliable D call. The material sequenced was memory CD4+ T cells from blood. This sequence was found in a female donor in good health, serving as a healthy control. CDR3 sequence reads: CATSNAGNAGNTIYF. The CDR3 DNA reads as TGTGCCACCAGTAATGCGGGGAACGCTGGAAACACCATATATTTT.